The following is a T cell receptor (beta chain) sequence with its context. This clonotype was observed a handful of times. This receptor's antigen is unknown. No much larger clone is present one base from it, and per-base qualities are unavailable. The data are from a study of T cell repertoires in cytomegalovirus infection (dated by TCRdb to the late 2010s). With respect to the entire study: The HLA type of each donor mattered for the analysis, because public TCR beta signatures pointed to carriage of CMV infection along with the matching HLA type.

TCRdb records Illumina HiSeq 1500 as the sequencer. TCRdb reanalyzed the raw reads on its own, using fastp at Q25 for trimming and MiXCR for clone calling, and kept in-frame beta chains. Every CDR3 protein is listed once, alongside the most common genes and DNA of its rows. The table for this sample lists hundreds of thousands of distinct CDR3 sequences; 15% to 20% of them were counted only once. The leading ten clones occupy around 9.3% of the sample. The investigation overall reported the following: In both this cohort and an independent cohort of more than 350 donors, the cumulative frequency of public TCR beta family members distinguished carriers of CMV infection plus the relevant HLA type. In the ex vivo response, HLA-C-restricted CMV-specific TCR beta clonotypes were dominant, and in two of eight donors the single most frequent clonotype came from this HLA-C-restricted group.

This TCR was sampled from a human donor in good health (CMV status not recorded). Some clones in this sample may be carry-over from other donors' samples. The sequencing input was PBMCs.

CDR3 reads: CASSTGVENSPLHF. The DNA reads as follows: TGTGCCAGCAGTACAGGGGTGGAGAATTCACCCCTCCACTTT. This sequence uses TRBV28 and TRBJ1-6; the junction holds 7 bases that match TRBD1. Unmatched junction bases come to 5, with V trimmed by 5 bases and J by 7 bases. From the germline V gene, CDR1 is MDHEN and CDR2 is SYDVKM. The CDR3 covers 14 residues, taking in both the cysteine and the phenylalanine. Left in the record is the CDR3 DNA by itself, 42 bases read in frame from the first base.